The 8 T cell receptor beta chains in this list originate from one sample, sequenced in a study of blood T cell repertoires in COVID-19. The protocol was immunoSEQ multiplex PCR, while the TCRdb copy is restricted to in-frame clones and leaves out a portion. The sample yields about 100,000 clones, around 85% seen once. The sample taken for sequencing was PBMCs or T cells enriched from blood (not recorded which). All receptors come from a woman in her fifties or sixties who had recovered from COVID-19.

The chain carries TRBV7-2 and TRBJ1-6; 8 bases are shared with TRBD1. The CDR3 loop spans 16 amino acids. Germline CDR1 reads SGHTA; CDR2 reads FQGNSA. V shed 4 bases, J shed 4 bases, and the junction held 6 bases outside the gene matches. DNA of the CDR3: TGTGCCAGCAGCTATCCGACAGGGGAATATAATTCACCCCTCCACTTT. It translates to CASSYPTGEYNSPLHF. Looking up the rest from reference TRBV7-2 and TRBJ1-6 gives the full variable domain: GAGVSQSPSNKVTEKGKDVELRCDPISGHTALYWYRQSLGQGLEFLIYFQGNSAPDKSGLPSDRFSAERTGGSVSTLTIQRTQQEDSAVYLCASSYPTGEYNSPLHFGNGTRLTVT.

This chain connects TRBV19 to TRBJ1-5; 7 bases are a match to TRBD1. Trimming cost V 4 bases and J 4 bases; bases outside gene matches: 7. Germline loops: CDR1 LNHDA, CDR2 SQIVND (reference sequence). The CDR3 has 15 residues. The DNA for the CDR3 is TGTGCCAGTAGTACGTGGGCAGGGGGTAATCAGCCCCAGCATTTT. Translating gives CASSTWAGGNQPQHF.

The chain recombines TRBV28 with TRBJ1-1; D uncertain. The CDR3 is 13 amino acids. V lost 6 bases and J lost 0, with 8 bases in between. Per germline, CDR1 MDHEN and CDR2 SYDVKM. The CDR3 region has the DNA TGTGCCAGCAGCCTTATATTGAACACTGAAGCTTTCTTT. Translated: CASSLILNTEAFF.

This clone was found a few times. The chain uses TRBV28 and TRBJ2-3, with D tentatively TRBD1 (5 bases). With 8 bases removed from V and 0 bases from J, the gap between germline ends came to 6 bases. The CDR3 loop spans 12 amino acids. CDR1 and CDR2 (germline): MDHEN, SYDVKM. The DNA of the CDR3 is TGTGCCAGCGCAGGGAGCACAGATACGCAGTATTTT. It codes for CASAGSTDTQYF.

The CDR3 reads CASSFTLGGNEQFF. The CDR3 DNA follows: TGTGCCAGCAGCTTCACACTGGGGGGCAATGAGCAGTTCTTC. This chain uses TRBV5-4 with TRBJ2-1; tentatively, D is TRBD2 (6 bases). The CDR3 is 14 amino acids. Looked up from germline, CDR1 is SGHNT and CDR2 is YYREEE (reference sequence). The ends were cut back, 2 bases at V and 6 bases at J, with 12 bases in the middle.

The V gene is TRBV5-1, the J gene TRBJ2-1; 9 nucleotides agree with TRBD1. Trimming took 4 bases from V and 2 from J; bases not matched to a gene: 7. The CDR3 runs to 16 residues. From germline, CDR1 is SGHRS and CDR2 YFSETQ. The CDR3 here is CASSPTGQGAYNEQFF. The CDR3 DNA sequence: TGCGCCAGCAGCCCAACGGGACAGGGTGCCTACAATGAGCAGTTCTTC.

The chain recombines TRBV5-1 with TRBJ2-5; D remains unclear. Germline CDR1 reads SGHRS; CDR2 reads YFSETQ. V was clipped by 2 bases and J by 4 bases, with 6 bases between them. This CDR3 region has 12 residues. The CDR3 loop is CASSFTGETQYF. The CDR3 bases are TGCGCCAGCAGCTTTACGGGAGAGACCCAGTACTTC.

The J gene is TRBJ2-1, the V gene TRBV5-1, with D maybe TRBD1 (6 bases). Per the germline V gene, CDR1 is SGHRS and CDR2 is YFSETQ. The CDR3 has 13 residues. V lost 4 bases and J lost 7, with 12 bases in between. CDR3 nucleotides: TGCGCCAGCAGCATACTACAGGGTAATGAGCAGTTCTTC. Protein product: CASSILQGNEQFF.